This T cell receptor beta chain originates from a study of beta chain features in type 1 diabetes. Germline V gene data show CDR1 as SGHAT and CDR2 as FQDESV (reference sequence). V dropped 3 bases and J dropped 8 bases, with 10 bases sitting between them. The CDR3 runs 12 residues. The table lists this clone with a few counts. Its antigen is not identified. Whole-study findings and limits: Reduced insertions and increased deletions marked VDJ junctions in type 1 diabetes patients. A moderate, significant TCRB CDR3 shortening appeared in type 1 diabetes across four CD4+ subsets. Sampled from patients, naive, central memory and Treg TCRB repertoires appeared more similar than those sampled from healthy donors. Small HLA sub-analyses could not settle whether HLA shapes TCRB rearrangement.

The investigators reverse transcribed all of the isolated RNA, so they sequenced expressed TCRB transcripts. The assay was immunoSEQ multiplex PCR, and TCRdb's table has in-frame clones only and misses some. This sample yields more than 140,000 clones, of which approximately 10% are seen a single time; nearly 0.65% belongs to the top ten. The sample taken for sequencing was central memory CD4+ T cells from blood. The origin of this receptor is a woman in her thirties or forties in good health. The chain carries TRBV11-1 and TRBJ1-2, with TRBD1 as a possible D gene (5 bases). This CDR3 is CASSFGGSGYTF. The CDR3 DNA sequence: TGTGCCAGCAGCTTTGGGGGGAGCGGCTACACCTTC.